A selection of T cell receptor beta chains follows, all from one sample in a study of graft-versus-host responses after intestinal transplantation. Clones were sequenced by immunoSEQ multiplex PCR, and TCRdb holds only the in-frame ones, with some missing. This sample has 5,500 or so clones; 20% to 30% occur once, and the top ten carry less than 3.5%. Material: alloreactive CD4+ T cells from a mixed lymphocyte reaction culture, obtained before transplantation. These TCRs come from a human patient who was an organ donor for intestinal transplantation. CDR3s include the opening cysteine and the closing phenylalanine or tryptophan. Each record gives: V gene, J gene, D gene, clone size, CDR3 protein, CDR3 DNA. The D gene is left open where the match is weak. Size values are once, few and many counts, or a class for expanded clones, and some rows have none.

v_gene: TRBV10-1
j_gene: TRBJ2-1
d_gene: NA
abundance: NA
CDR3aa: CASSGYNEQFF
CDR3nt: TGCGCCAGCTCCGGCTACAATGAGCAGTTCTTC

v_gene: TRBV5-1
j_gene: TRBJ2-5
d_gene: TRBD2
abundance: NA
CDR3aa: CASSLRGGERETQYF
CDR3nt: TGCGCCAGCAGCTTGCGGGGGGGGGAACGAGAGACCCAGTACTTC

v_gene: TRBV27
j_gene: TRBJ2-7
d_gene: TRBD1
abundance: NA
CDR3aa: CASSPDRGSYEQYF
CDR3nt: TGTGCCAGCAGTCCAGACAGGGGATCATACGAGCAGTACTTC

v_gene: TRBV5-1
j_gene: TRBJ1-2
d_gene: NA
abundance: few
CDR3aa: CASSLGRGGYGYTF
CDR3nt: TGCGCCAGCAGCTTGGGACGAGGGGGCTATGGCTACACCTTC

v_gene: TRBV9
j_gene: TRBJ2-7
d_gene: NA
abundance: NA
CDR3aa: CASSPQGNRYEQYF
CDR3nt: TGTGCCAGCAGCCCGCAGGGGAACCGCTACGAGCAGTACTTC

v_gene: TRBV28
j_gene: TRBJ2-5
d_gene: NA
abundance: NA
CDR3aa: CATEGGGPKVFQETQYF
CDR3nt: TGTGCCACCGAGGGGGGAGGGCCTAAAGTGTTCCAAGAGACCCAGTACTTC

v_gene: TRBV14
j_gene: TRBJ2-7
d_gene: NA
abundance: medium-sized
CDR3aa: CASSPLAGFYEQYF
CDR3nt: TGTGCCAGCAGCCCGCTGGCGGGGTTCTACGAGCAGTACTTC

v_gene: TRBV4-3
j_gene: TRBJ1-2
d_gene: NA
abundance: few
CDR3aa: CASSQGQGNGYGYTF
CDR3nt: TGCGCCAGCAGCCAAGGGCAGGGCAACGGGTATGGCTACACCTTC

v_gene: TRBV5-5
j_gene: TRBJ1-2
d_gene: NA
abundance: medium-sized
CDR3aa: CASSLGGGWTNYGYTF
CDR3nt: TGTGCCAGCAGCTTGGGGGGAGGGTGGACTAACTATGGCTACACCTTC

v_gene: TRBV25-1
j_gene: TRBJ2-7
d_gene: TRBD1
abundance: medium-sized
CDR3aa: CASETGGNSYEQYF
CDR3nt: TGTGCCAGCGAAACAGGGGGCAACTCCTACGAGCAGTACTTC

v_gene: TRBV6-5
j_gene: TRBJ1-1
d_gene: TRBD1
abundance: medium-sized
CDR3aa: CASSSDRGPNTEAFF
CDR3nt: TGTGCCAGCAGTTCGGACAGGGGGCCGAACACTGAAGCTTTCTTT

v_gene: TRBV4-3
j_gene: TRBJ2-3
d_gene: TRBD2
abundance: NA
CDR3aa: CASSSWTSGGADTQYF
CDR3nt: TGCGCCAGCAGCTCGTGGACTAGCGGGGGGGCAGATACGCAGTATTTT

v_gene: TRBV7-8
j_gene: TRBJ2-7
d_gene: NA
abundance: NA
CDR3aa: CASSLARLAYEQYF
CDR3nt: TGTGCCAGCAGCTTAGCGAGGCTAGCCTACGAGCAGTACTTC

v_gene: TRBV7-3
j_gene: TRBJ2-1
d_gene: TRBD2
abundance: medium-sized
CDR3aa: CASSLTGTRAYEQFF
CDR3nt: TGTGCCAGCAGCTTAACCGGGACTAGGGCGTATGAGCAGTTCTTC

v_gene: TRBV6-6
j_gene: TRBJ2-7
d_gene: NA
abundance: NA
CDR3aa: CASSYTVGSPSYEQYF
CDR3nt: TGTGCCAGCAGTTACACTGTCGGGAGCCCTTCCTACGAGCAGTACTTC

v_gene: TRBV19
j_gene: TRBJ1-3
d_gene: NA
abundance: few
CDR3aa: CASSRGRGSGNTIYF
CDR3nt: TGTGCCAGTAGTAGGGGCAGGGGCTCTGGAAACACCATATATTTT

v_gene: TRBV6-5
j_gene: TRBJ2-7
d_gene: TRBD1
abundance: NA
CDR3aa: CASSGDRRYEQYF
CDR3nt: TGTGCCAGCAGCGGGGACAGGAGGTACGAGCAGTACTTC

v_gene: TRBV6-5
j_gene: TRBJ2-4
d_gene: NA
abundance: NA
CDR3aa: CASSRDTHKNIQYF
CDR3nt: TGTGCCAGCAGTCGGGACACCCACAAAAACATTCAGTACTTC

v_gene: TRBV11-2
j_gene: TRBJ1-4
d_gene: TRBD1
abundance: NA
CDR3aa: CASSPTGGAATNEKLFF
CDR3nt: TGTGCCAGCTCCCCGACAGGGGGCGCGGCAACTAATGAAAAACTGTTTTTT

v_gene: TRBV11-2
j_gene: TRBJ2-1
d_gene: TRBD2
abundance: few
CDR3aa: CASSLLPRIAGGRNEQFF
CDR3nt: TGTGCCAGCAGCTTATTACCCAGAATAGCGGGGGGTAGAAATGAGCAGTTCTTC

v_gene: TRBV15
j_gene: TRBJ2-1
d_gene: TRBD2
abundance: NA
CDR3aa: CATSRGGLAGLLSYNEQFF
CDR3nt: TGTGCCACCAGCAGAGGGGGACTAGCGGGACTACTCTCCTACAATGAGCAGTTCTTC

v_gene: TRBV10-3
j_gene: TRBJ2-1
d_gene: NA
abundance: NA
CDR3aa: CAMAPQGGEQFF
CDR3nt: TGTGCCATGGCGCCGCAGGGGGGTGAGCAGTTCTTC

v_gene: TRBV6-1
j_gene: TRBJ1-2
d_gene: TRBD1
abundance: NA
CDR3aa: CASGRDRVGYGYTF
CDR3nt: TGTGCCAGCGGCCGGGACAGGGTGGGCTATGGCTACACCTTC

v_gene: TRBV7-5
j_gene: TRBJ2-7
d_gene: NA
abundance: few
CDR3aa: CASSPGTGDYEQYF
CDR3nt: TGTGCCAGCAGCCCAGGGACAGGGGACTACGAGCAGTACTTC

v_gene: TRBV11-3
j_gene: TRBJ2-3
d_gene: NA
abundance: NA
CDR3aa: CASSLGRGSTDTQYF
CDR3nt: TGTGCCAGCAGCTTAGGGAGGGGAAGCACAGATACGCAGTATTTT

v_gene: TRBV21-1
j_gene: TRBJ2-7
d_gene: NA
abundance: NA
CDR3aa: CASIERPEAFEQYF
CDR3nt: TGTGCCAGCATTGAGCGGCCAGAGGCCTTCGAGCAGTACTTC

v_gene: TRBV11-1
j_gene: TRBJ1-2
d_gene: TRBD1
abundance: few
CDR3aa: CASSLDRGHGYTF
CDR3nt: TGTGCCAGCAGCTTAGACAGGGGGCATGGCTACACCTTC

v_gene: TRBV5-4
j_gene: TRBJ2-1
d_gene: NA
abundance: medium-sized
CDR3aa: CASSLDGGPYNEQFF
CDR3nt: TGTGCCAGCAGCTTGGACGGGGGGCCCTACAATGAGCAGTTCTTC

v_gene: TRBV18
j_gene: TRBJ2-5
d_gene: NA
abundance: once
CDR3aa: CASSSQETQYF
CDR3nt: TGTGCCAGCTCTTCACAAGAGACCCAGTACTTC

v_gene: TRBV4-2
j_gene: TRBJ2-7
d_gene: NA
abundance: few
CDR3aa: CASSLTPYEQYF
CDR3nt: TGTGCCAGCAGCCTCACACCCTACGAGCAGTACTTC

v_gene: TRBV5-1
j_gene: TRBJ2-3
d_gene: TRBD2
abundance: many
CDR3aa: CASSLGGGGDTQYF
CDR3nt: TGCGCCAGCAGCTTGGGCGGGGGGGGAGATACGCAGTATTTT

v_gene: TRBV7-8
j_gene: TRBJ1-1
d_gene: TRBD1
abundance: NA
CDR3aa: CASSLVSGGLNTEAFF
CDR3nt: TGTGCCAGCAGCTTAGTGTCAGGGGGTTTGAACACTGAAGCTTTCTTT

v_gene: TRBV6-5
j_gene: TRBJ1-1
d_gene: NA
abundance: few
CDR3aa: CASSYSGGASKAFF
CDR3nt: TGTGCCAGCAGTTACTCGGGGGGGGCAAGTAAAGCTTTCTTT

v_gene: TRBV5-1
j_gene: TRBJ2-3
d_gene: TRBD2
abundance: few
CDR3aa: CASSFGRAGVTDTQYF
CDR3nt: TGCGCCAGCAGCTTTGGTAGGGCGGGAGTCACAGATACGCAGTATTTT

v_gene: TRBV7-9
j_gene: TRBJ1-2
d_gene: NA
abundance: medium-sized
CDR3aa: CASSLVGNGGYTF
CDR3nt: TGTGCCAGCAGCTTAGTGGGTAACGGGGGCTACACCTTC

v_gene: TRBV6-6
j_gene: TRBJ1-4
d_gene: TRBD1
abundance: few
CDR3aa: CASSYQTGAREKLFF
CDR3nt: TGTGCCAGCAGTTACCAAACAGGGGCCAGGGAAAAACTGTTTTTT

v_gene: TRBV6-4
j_gene: TRBJ2-1
d_gene: TRBD2
abundance: NA
CDR3aa: CASSFSLAGPYNEQFF
CDR3nt: TGTGCCAGCAGTTTCTCTCTAGCGGGACCCTACAATGAGCAGTTCTTC

v_gene: TRBV30
j_gene: TRBJ1-5
d_gene: NA
abundance: NA
CDR3aa: CAWGSDGGNQPQHF
CDR3nt: TGTGCCTGGGGGTCGGACGGGGGGAATCAGCCCCAGCATTTT

v_gene: TRBV6-5
j_gene: TRBJ2-7
d_gene: TRBD1
abundance: NA
CDR3aa: CASSYGTARPYEQYF
CDR3nt: TGTGCCAGCAGTTACGGGACAGCGAGGCCCTACGAGCAGTACTTC

v_gene: TRBV5-1
j_gene: TRBJ2-1
d_gene: TRBD2
abundance: few
CDR3aa: CASSLPWLAGGPNSYNEQFF
CDR3nt: TGCGCCAGCAGCTTGCCGTGGCTAGCGGGAGGTCCCAACTCCTACAATGAGCAGTTCTTC

v_gene: TRBV16
j_gene: TRBJ2-4
d_gene: TRBD2
abundance: NA
CDR3aa: CVSSQPGLGKNIQYF
CDR3nt: TGTGTCAGCAGCCAGCCGGGACTAGGTAAAAACATTCAGTACTTC

v_gene: TRBV5-1
j_gene: TRBJ2-5
d_gene: TRBD2
abundance: medium-sized
CDR3aa: CASSLGLAGGQETQYF
CDR3nt: TGCGCCAGCAGCTTGGGACTAGCGGGGGGGCAAGAGACCCAGTACTTC

v_gene: TRBV29-1
j_gene: TRBJ1-1
d_gene: TRBD1
abundance: medium-sized
CDR3aa: CSVDRGRVRAFF
CDR3nt: TGCAGCGTTGATAGGGGGCGGGTGCGGGCTTTCTTT

v_gene: TRBV6-1
j_gene: TRBJ1-5
d_gene: NA
abundance: NA
CDR3aa: CASSEYTPQHF
CDR3nt: TGTGCCAGCAGTGAGTACACGCCCCAGCATTTT

v_gene: TRBV19
j_gene: TRBJ2-3
d_gene: TRBD2
abundance: NA
CDR3aa: CASSAGVGTDTQYF
CDR3nt: TGTGCCAGTTCAGCGGGAGTTGGCACAGATACGCAGTATTTT

v_gene: TRBV18
j_gene: TRBJ2-7
d_gene: NA
abundance: medium-sized
CDR3aa: CASSPVPSSYEQYF
CDR3nt: TGTGCCAGCTCACCTGTACCGAGCTCCTACGAGCAGTACTTC

v_gene: TRBV5-6
j_gene: TRBJ1-5
d_gene: NA
abundance: NA
CDR3aa: CASSFGQVSNQPQHF
CDR3nt: TGTGCCAGCAGCTTCGGCCAGGTTAGCAATCAGCCCCAGCATTTT

v_gene: TRBV4-1
j_gene: TRBJ1-4
d_gene: NA
abundance: medium-sized
CDR3aa: CASSQGHRETEKLFF
CDR3nt: TGCGCCAGCAGCCAAGGTCACAGGGAAACTGAAAAACTGTTTTTT

v_gene: TRBV5-1
j_gene: TRBJ2-1
d_gene: NA
abundance: few
CDR3aa: CASSLGTQTRYNEQFF
CDR3nt: TGCGCCAGCAGCTTGGGGACACAGACGAGATACAATGAGCAGTTCTTC

v_gene: TRBV11-2
j_gene: TRBJ2-2
d_gene: TRBD1
abundance: NA
CDR3aa: CASSQTGGVYTGELFF
CDR3nt: TGTGCCAGCAGCCAAACAGGGGGCGTTTATACCGGGGAGCTGTTTTTT

v_gene: TRBV5-1
j_gene: TRBJ2-3
d_gene: NA
abundance: NA
CDR3aa: CASSIGDTQYF
CDR3nt: TGCGCCAGCAGCATCGGAGATACGCAGTATTTT

v_gene: TRBV11-2
j_gene: TRBJ2-1
d_gene: TRBD2
abundance: medium-sized
CDR3aa: CASSSSLAGGDRDEQFF
CDR3nt: TGTGCCAGCAGCTCTTCACTAGCGGGGGGTGATAGGGATGAGCAGTTCTTC

v_gene: TRBV19
j_gene: TRBJ1-6
d_gene: TRBD1
abundance: few
CDR3aa: CASTPLPGQGIPWGYNSPLHF
CDR3nt: TGTGCCAGTACCCCCCTCCCGGGACAGGGGATTCCATGGGGCTATAATTCACCCCTCCACTTT

v_gene: TRBV7-9
j_gene: TRBJ1-1
d_gene: NA
abundance: NA
CDR3aa: CASSGRRGMNTEAFF
CDR3nt: TGTGCCAGCAGCGGACGCAGAGGGATGAACACTGAAGCTTTCTTT

v_gene: TRBV11-2
j_gene: TRBJ2-1
d_gene: TRBD2
abundance: medium-sized
CDR3aa: CASSSAGTSGRKQFF
CDR3nt: TGTGCCAGCAGCTCGGCCGGGACTAGCGGGAGAAAGCAGTTCTTC

v_gene: TRBV20-1
j_gene: TRBJ2-5
d_gene: NA
abundance: few
CDR3aa: CSALGPTQYF
CDR3nt: TGCAGTGCTTTGGGCCCGACCCAGTACTTC

v_gene: TRBV5-1
j_gene: TRBJ2-5
d_gene: TRBD2
abundance: few
CDR3aa: CASSLSSGSWETQYF
CDR3nt: TGCGCCAGCAGCTTGTCTAGCGGGAGCTGGGAGACCCAGTACTTC